The rows below give T cell receptor beta chains drawn from one sample of a study of blood T cell repertoires in COVID-19. The table came from immunoSEQ multiplex PCR; TCRdb's copy has only in-frame clones and leaves some out. The repertoire holds about 250,000 clones, with around 82% as singletons. Sequencing was performed on peripheral blood. These receptors originate from a woman at least 80 years old with active or convalescent COVID-19. Both conserved end residues are part of each CDR3. Each record gives: V gene, J gene, D gene, clone size, CDR3 protein, CDR3 DNA. A D gene is named only where the DNA matches it firmly. A clone size is listed for some rows: how often the clone was seen (once, few, many), or a class if it is expanded.

v_gene: TRBV18
j_gene: TRBJ1-3
d_gene: NA
abundance: NA
CDR3aa: CASSPYDSSGNTIYF
CDR3nt: TGTGCCAGCTCACCGTACGACAGTTCTGGAAACACCATATATTTT

v_gene: TRBV10-3
j_gene: TRBJ2-5
d_gene: TRBD1
abundance: NA
CDR3aa: CASSGGQGEETQYF
CDR3nt: TGTGCCTCCTCAGGCGGGCAGGGGGAAGAGACCCAGTACTTC

v_gene: TRBV27
j_gene: TRBJ2-4
d_gene: TRBD1
abundance: NA
CDR3aa: CASSSGQGRAVAKNIQYF
CDR3nt: TGTGCCAGCAGTTCAGGACAGGGAAGAGCGGTGGCCAAAAACATTCAGTACTTC

v_gene: TRBV5-1
j_gene: TRBJ1-1
d_gene: TRBD1
abundance: few
CDR3aa: CASSLGTGMNTEAFF
CDR3nt: TGCGCCAGCAGCCTTGGGACAGGGATGAACACTGAAGCTTTCTTT

v_gene: TRBV3-1/TRBV3-2
j_gene: TRBJ2-7
d_gene: TRBD2
abundance: once
CDR3aa: CASSQDPAGVEAYEQYF
CDR3nt: TGTGCCAGCAGCCAAGATCCCGCGGGAGTGGAAGCCTACGAGCAGTACTTC

v_gene: TRBV5-1
j_gene: TRBJ2-5
d_gene: NA
abundance: NA
CDR3aa: CASSSPSGIQETQYF
CDR3nt: TGCGCCAGCAGCTCCCCTTCCGGTATCCAAGAGACCCAGTACTTC

v_gene: TRBV6-5
j_gene: TRBJ1-5
d_gene: TRBD1
abundance: NA
CDR3aa: CASRSGGARQPQHF
CDR3nt: TGTGCCAGCAGATCAGGGGGCGCCCGCCAGCCCCAGCATTTT

v_gene: TRBV4-2
j_gene: TRBJ2-7
d_gene: TRBD1
abundance: few
CDR3aa: CASSPRTGVTYEQYF
CDR3nt: TGTGCCAGCAGCCCCAGGACAGGGGTCACCTACGAGCAGTACTTC

v_gene: TRBV5-1
j_gene: TRBJ2-2
d_gene: NA
abundance: few
CDR3aa: CASSAGVASGNTGELFF
CDR3nt: TGCGCCAGCAGCGCAGGGGTGGCTAGCGGGAACACCGGGGAGCTGTTTTTT

v_gene: TRBV5-1
j_gene: TRBJ2-3
d_gene: TRBD1
abundance: NA
CDR3aa: CASSQGQSPDTQYF
CDR3nt: TGCGCCAGCAGCCAGGGACAGTCTCCAGATACGCAGTATTTT

v_gene: TRBV5-5
j_gene: TRBJ2-7
d_gene: NA
abundance: NA
CDR3aa: CASSLGWGDYEQYF
CDR3nt: TGTGCCAGCAGCTTGGGTTGGGGCGACTACGAGCAGTACTTC

v_gene: TRBV30
j_gene: TRBJ2-7
d_gene: NA
abundance: NA
CDR3aa: CAWGAGNYEQYF
CDR3nt: TGTGCCTGGGGGGCAGGGAACTACGAGCAGTACTTC

v_gene: TRBV3-1/TRBV3-2
j_gene: TRBJ2-5
d_gene: NA
abundance: NA
CDR3aa: CASSQDPGSIETQYF
CDR3nt: TGTGCCAGCAGCCAAGATCCGGGGTCTATAGAGACCCAGTACTTC

v_gene: TRBV4-1
j_gene: TRBJ1-2
d_gene: NA
abundance: NA
CDR3aa: CASSQGAGSLF
CDR3nt: TGCGCCAGCAGCCAAGGAGCAGGGTCCCTTTTC

v_gene: TRBV6-2/TRBV6-3
j_gene: TRBJ1-5
d_gene: NA
abundance: NA
CDR3aa: CASSYRGKGSNQPQHF
CDR3nt: TGTGCCAGCAGTTACAGGGGGAAAGGCAGCAATCAGCCCCAGCATTTT

v_gene: TRBV3-1/TRBV3-2
j_gene: TRBJ2-2
d_gene: TRBD2
abundance: NA
CDR3aa: CASSRLAGAGVNTGELFF
CDR3nt: TGTGCCAGCAGCCGACTAGCGGGAGCTGGTGTGAACACCGGGGAGCTGTTTTTT

v_gene: TRBV12-3/TRBV12-4
j_gene: TRBJ1-1
d_gene: NA
abundance: NA
CDR3aa: CASSLSGNTEAFF
CDR3nt: TGTGCCAGCAGTTTGTCAGGGAACACTGAAGCTTTCTTT

v_gene: TRBV9
j_gene: TRBJ2-7
d_gene: TRBD1
abundance: NA
CDR3aa: CASSPGQGGSYEQYF
CDR3nt: TGTGCCAGCAGCCCGGGACAGGGGGGGTCCTACGAGCAGTACTTC

v_gene: TRBV2
j_gene: TRBJ2-1
d_gene: NA
abundance: NA
CDR3aa: CASRQGSYNEQFF
CDR3nt: TGTGCCAGCCGTCAGGGCTCCTACAATGAGCAGTTCTTC

v_gene: TRBV4-1
j_gene: TRBJ2-2
d_gene: TRBD1
abundance: NA
CDR3aa: CASSGIGTANTGELFF
CDR3nt: TGCGCCAGCAGCGGGATTGGGACAGCGAACACCGGGGAGCTGTTTTTT

v_gene: TRBV30
j_gene: TRBJ1-3
d_gene: NA
abundance: NA
CDR3aa: CAWSGGHSGNTIYF
CDR3nt: TGTGCCTGGAGTGGAGGACACTCTGGAAACACCATATATTTT

v_gene: TRBV28
j_gene: TRBJ1-4
d_gene: TRBD1
abundance: NA
CDR3aa: CASRQQGGSEKLFF
CDR3nt: TGTGCCAGCAGGCAACAGGGGGGTTCTGAAAAACTGTTTTTT

v_gene: TRBV12-3/TRBV12-4
j_gene: TRBJ1-2
d_gene: TRBD1
abundance: NA
CDR3aa: CASSTGTGDGYTF
CDR3nt: TGTGCCAGCAGTACCGGGACAGGTGATGGCTACACCTTC

v_gene: TRBV11-2
j_gene: TRBJ1-2
d_gene: NA
abundance: NA
CDR3aa: CASSSLRGGYGYTF
CDR3nt: TGTGCCAGCAGCTCCCTAAGGGGGGGCTATGGCTACACCTTC

v_gene: TRBV5-1
j_gene: TRBJ1-2
d_gene: NA
abundance: NA
CDR3aa: CASSLVAGTSTPAGYTF
CDR3nt: TGCGCCAGCAGCTTGGTGGCAGGAACGTCAACTCCGGCTGGCTACACCTTC

v_gene: TRBV4-1
j_gene: TRBJ1-4
d_gene: TRBD1
abundance: few
CDR3aa: CASSQVAGQGSEKLFF
CDR3nt: TGCGCCAGCAGCCAAGTAGCGGGACAGGGCTCCGAAAAACTGTTTTTT

v_gene: TRBV5-5
j_gene: TRBJ1-5
d_gene: NA
abundance: NA
CDR3aa: CASSLEGSRPQHF
CDR3nt: TGTGCCAGCAGTCTGGAGGGAAGTCGGCCCCAGCATTTT

v_gene: TRBV5-1
j_gene: TRBJ2-1
d_gene: TRBD2
abundance: NA
CDR3aa: CASSLVSGPYNEQFF
CDR3nt: TGCGCCAGCAGCTTGGTTAGCGGGCCCTACAATGAGCAGTTCTTC

v_gene: TRBV5-6
j_gene: TRBJ1-2
d_gene: NA
abundance: NA
CDR3aa: CASSLGSLRSYGYTF
CDR3nt: TGTGCCAGCAGCTTGGGGTCCCTAAGAAGTTATGGCTACACCTTC

v_gene: TRBV2
j_gene: TRBJ1-1
d_gene: NA
abundance: NA
CDR3aa: CASSEVRVEAFF
CDR3nt: TGTGCCAGCAGTGAAGTTCGGGTAGAAGCTTTCTTT

v_gene: TRBV28
j_gene: TRBJ1-2
d_gene: TRBD1
abundance: NA
CDR3aa: CASRRQGAGGYTF
CDR3nt: TGTGCCAGCCGAAGACAGGGGGCGGGAGGCTACACCTTC

v_gene: TRBV5-6
j_gene: TRBJ1-4
d_gene: NA
abundance: many
CDR3aa: CASSLRGSFNEKLFF
CDR3nt: TGTGCCAGCAGCTTGAGAGGGTCCTTTAATGAAAAACTGTTTTTT

v_gene: TRBV15
j_gene: TRBJ1-6
d_gene: TRBD1
abundance: NA
CDR3aa: CATSREGTVSPLHF
CDR3nt: TGTGCCACCAGCAGAGAGGGGACAGTATCACCCCTCCACTTT

v_gene: TRBV19
j_gene: TRBJ1-5
d_gene: TRBD1
abundance: few
CDR3aa: CASRIGRGGQGVGQPQHF
CDR3nt: TGTGCCAGTAGGATCGGGCGTGGGGGACAGGGGGTTGGTCAGCCCCAGCATTTT

v_gene: TRBV27
j_gene: TRBJ2-1
d_gene: TRBD2
abundance: NA
CDR3aa: CASSFYGLAGDQEQFF
CDR3nt: TGTGCCAGCAGTTTCTATGGACTAGCGGGAGATCAAGAGCAGTTCTTC

v_gene: TRBV28
j_gene: TRBJ1-5
d_gene: TRBD1
abundance: once
CDR3aa: CASKWDRGPSNQPQHF
CDR3nt: TGTGCCAGCAAATGGGACAGGGGGCCTAGCAATCAGCCCCAGCATTTT

v_gene: TRBV15
j_gene: TRBJ1-2
d_gene: NA
abundance: NA
CDR3aa: CATSPDSPNYGYTF
CDR3nt: TGTGCCACCAGTCCCGACAGCCCTAACTATGGCTACACCTTC

v_gene: TRBV5-4
j_gene: TRBJ1-3
d_gene: TRBD1
abundance: once
CDR3aa: CASSFSGTGGNTIYF
CDR3nt: TGTGCCAGCAGCTTCTCCGGGACAGGGGGAAACACCATATATTTT

v_gene: TRBV19
j_gene: TRBJ1-1
d_gene: NA
abundance: NA
CDR3aa: CASSPQAGVKTEAFF
CDR3nt: TGTGCCAGTAGTCCCCAGGCAGGGGTGAAGACTGAAGCTTTCTTT

v_gene: TRBV6-5
j_gene: TRBJ2-7
d_gene: TRBD2
abundance: NA
CDR3aa: CASSYGLAGRQQYF
CDR3nt: TGTGCCAGCAGTTACGGGCTAGCGGGAAGGCAGCAGTACTTC

v_gene: TRBV5-8
j_gene: TRBJ2-3
d_gene: NA
abundance: once
CDR3aa: CASSFVSTDTQYF
CDR3nt: TGTGCCAGCAGCTTCGTCAGCACAGATACGCAGTATTTT

v_gene: TRBV7-9
j_gene: TRBJ1-5
d_gene: NA
abundance: NA
CDR3aa: CASSLGPDQPQHF
CDR3nt: TGTGCCAGCAGCTTAGGGCCCGATCAGCCCCAGCATTTT

v_gene: TRBV3-1/TRBV3-2
j_gene: TRBJ2-7
d_gene: TRBD2
abundance: NA
CDR3aa: CASSAQTSGGDEQYF
CDR3nt: TGTGCCAGCAGCGCCCAGACTAGCGGGGGGGATGAGCAGTACTTC

v_gene: TRBV29-1
j_gene: TRBJ2-7
d_gene: NA
abundance: NA
CDR3aa: CSVGKGNYEQYF
CDR3nt: TGCAGCGTTGGGAAGGGGAACTACGAGCAGTACTTC

v_gene: TRBV7-8
j_gene: TRBJ2-1
d_gene: TRBD1
abundance: few
CDR3aa: CASSLSGTGLRNEQFF
CDR3nt: TGTGCCAGCAGCTTATCGGGGACAGGCCTTCGAAATGAGCAGTTCTTC

v_gene: TRBV10-2
j_gene: TRBJ2-3
d_gene: TRBD2
abundance: few
CDR3aa: CASHDHFWSGSVTDTQYF
CDR3nt: TGCGCCAGCCATGACCATTTCTGGAGCGGGAGTGTGACAGATACGCAGTATTTT

v_gene: TRBV21-1
j_gene: TRBJ2-3
d_gene: NA
abundance: NA
CDR3aa: CASSNIQGESRTDTQYF
CDR3nt: TGTGCCAGCAGCAATATACAGGGGGAAAGTAGGACAGATACGCAGTATTTT

v_gene: TRBV7-2
j_gene: TRBJ2-1
d_gene: NA
abundance: NA
CDR3aa: CASSPLPGLLGTEQFF
CDR3nt: TGTGCCAGCAGCCCGCTCCCGGGACTCCTCGGCACCGAGCAGTTCTTC

v_gene: TRBV3-1/TRBV3-2
j_gene: TRBJ2-3
d_gene: TRBD2
abundance: NA
CDR3aa: CASSYFLTSGSTDTQYF
CDR3nt: TGTGCCAGCAGCTATTTCTTGACTAGCGGTAGCACAGATACGCAGTATTTT

v_gene: TRBV10-3
j_gene: TRBJ2-3
d_gene: NA
abundance: NA
CDR3aa: CAIMASVTDTQYF
CDR3nt: TGTGCCATCATGGCTAGCGTCACAGATACGCAGTATTTT

v_gene: TRBV5-1
j_gene: TRBJ2-5
d_gene: NA
abundance: many
CDR3aa: CASSLGAPQETQYF
CDR3nt: TGCGCCAGCAGCTTGGGGGCTCCCCAAGAGACCCAGTACTTC

v_gene: TRBV19
j_gene: TRBJ2-1
d_gene: TRBD2
abundance: once
CDR3aa: CASVAGDRYNEQFF
CDR3nt: TGTGCCAGCGTAGCGGGAGATCGCTACAATGAGCAGTTCTTC

v_gene: TRBV7-9
j_gene: TRBJ2-2
d_gene: TRBD2
abundance: NA
CDR3aa: CASSLYGGSNTGELFF
CDR3nt: TGTGCCAGCAGCTTGTACGGGGGGTCGAACACCGGGGAGCTGTTTTTT

v_gene: TRBV5-1
j_gene: TRBJ1-1
d_gene: TRBD1
abundance: NA
CDR3aa: CASTGQGDTEAFF
CDR3nt: TGCGCCAGCACCGGACAGGGTGACACTGAAGCTTTCTTT